The 26 T cell receptor beta chains below come from one sample, sequenced in a study of CD4 T cells in relation to SARS-CoV-2 and coronaviruses. Antigens for these TCRs are unknown. The unexposed donors gave CD4+ T cells in about 2011-2018, prior to COVID-19. CD4+ T cells were isolated from the cells after less than 13 days of culture. Sequencing was performed with immunoSEQ multiplex PCR; in TCRdb, only in-frame clones are kept and a portion is missing. The data hold roughly 25,000 clones, with around 80% observed a single time. Sequencing used CD4+ T cells from PBMCs, cultured in vitro. Source of these receptors: a human donor in good health.

This clone was counted only a few times. The CDR3 nucleotides are TGTGCCACCAGTGACTCTCGGACGGCGGGCGAGCAGTACTTC. Protein product: CATSDSRTAGEQYF. The chain has TRBV24-1 and TRBJ2-7, with a weak D call TRBD2 (5 bases). The CDR3 is 14 residues long. Trimming removed 4 bases from V and 6 bases from J, with 15 bases in between. The germline gives CDR1 KGHDR, CDR2 SFDVKD.

The chain is built from TRBV7-3 and TRBJ1-6; a weak D match, TRBD1 (6 bases). The germline V gene has CDR1 SGHTA and CDR2 FQGTGA. This CDR3 contains 14 residues. Trimming left V 2 bases short and J 5 bases short, with 7 bases between. The CDR3 spells CASSLQGNNSPLHF. CDR3 in DNA: TGTGCCAGCAGCTTACAGGGGAATAATTCACCCCTCCACTTT.

The V gene is TRBV28, the J gene TRBJ2-5, with TRBD2 identical over 7 bases. Per germline, CDR1 MDHEN and CDR2 SYDVKM. This CDR3 is 14 amino acids long. J gave up 1 base and V 8 bases, and 7 bases lay outside the gene matches. The CDR3 reads CASGLSGAQETQYF. The DNA of the CDR3 is TGTGCCAGCGGATTAAGCGGGGCCCAAGAGACCCAGTACTTC.

The chain carries TRBV11-3 and TRBJ2-2, with D possibly being TRBD1 (6 bases). V was cut by 4 bases and J by 14 bases, with 17 bases left in between. This CDR3 spans 13 amino acids. Germline CDR1 SGHNT, CDR2 YENEEA. CDR3 nucleotides: TGTGCCAGCAGCTGGGGGCCCACTGGGGGACTGTTTTTT. It codes for CASSWGPTGGLFF. The whole variable domain, filled in from reference TRBV11-3 and TRBJ2-2, reads EAGVVQSPRYKIIEKKQPVAFWCNPISGHNTLYWYLQNLGQGPELLIRYENEEAVDDSQLPKDRFSAERLKGVDSTLKIQPAELGDSAVYLCASSWGPTGGLFFGEGSRLTVL.

This rearrangement joins TRBV11-2 to TRBJ2-5; 8 bases are shared with TRBD1. The ends lost 3 bases at V and 4 bases at J; junction bases unmatched: 7. CDR3 length equals 15 residues. From germline, CDR1 is SGHAT and CDR2 FQNNGV. The CDR3 protein is CASSLGQTGGETQYF. The CDR3, as DNA: TGTGCCAGCAGCTTGGGTCAAACAGGGGGAGAGACCCAGTACTTC.

The CDR3 sequence: CATRLEANEQFF. The CDR3 nucleotides read TGTGCCACCCGTTTGGAGGCGAATGAGCAGTTCTTC. The rearrangement uses TRBV10-3 and TRBJ2-1, with D tentatively TRBD2 (5 bases). CDR1 and CDR2 (germline): ENHRY, SYGVKD. CDR3 length: 12 amino acids. V dropped 10 bases and J dropped 7 bases, with 14 bases sitting between them.

V and J are TRBV19 and TRBJ2-1, with D possibly matching TRBD1 (6 bases). V was cut by 5 bases and J by 0 bases, with 20 bases left in between. This CDR3 region has 18 residues. Germline values: CDR1 LNHDA, CDR2 SQIVND (reference sequence). CDR3 residues: CASSFPRGHNPSYNEQFF. The CDR3 DNA reads as TGTGCCAGTAGTTTTCCCAGGGGCCACAACCCCTCCTACAATGAGCAGTTCTTC.

This clone was recorded a few times. J is TRBJ1-1 and V is TRBV27; D is possibly TRBD1 (6 bases). The CDR3 is 14 amino acids. Between the trimmed V and J ends, which lost 6 bases and 4 bases, there was a span of 15 bases. CDR1 is MNHEY and CDR2 is SMNVEV in the germline V gene (reference sequence). CDR3 residues: CASRGHGGSTEAFF. The DNA of the CDR3 is TGTGCCAGCAGGGGACACGGTGGTTCCACTGAAGCTTTCTTT.

V is TRBV5-1 and J is TRBJ1-5; tentative D call: TRBD1 (6 bases). The CDR3 covers 15 residues. Germline values: CDR1 SGHRS, CDR2 YFSETQ. V was clipped by 3 bases and J by 4 bases, with 14 bases between them. The chain's CDR3 is CASSSTGQGNQPQHF. The CDR3, as DNA: TGCGCCAGCAGCTCCACCGGCCAGGGGAATCAGCCCCAGCATTTT.

This clone was counted between two and nine times. The gene calls are TRBV12-3 or TRBV12-4 and TRBJ1-2; D remains unclear. The CDR3 is 12 residues long. V was clipped by 4 bases and J by 4 bases, with 7 bases between them. The DNA for the CDR3 is TGTGCCAGCAGTTCCAGCCCCTATGGCTACACCTTC. Encoded protein: CASSSSPYGYTF.

This clone was recorded a few times. The gene calls are TRBV4-3 and TRBJ1-5; no reliable D call. Trimming took 0 bases from V and 6 from J, leaving 9 bases between them. Germline lookup yields CDR1 LGHNA and CDR2 YSLEER. This CDR3 comprises 14 residues. The CDR3 is CASSQDLVAQPQHF. The CDR3 bases are TGCGCCAGCAGCCAAGATCTGGTGGCTCAGCCCCAGCATTTT.

This rearrangement joins TRBV19 to TRBJ2-1; 7 positions match TRBD1. Germline CDR1 reads LNHDA; CDR2 reads SQIVND (reference sequence). Losses at the gene ends were 3 bases for V and 6 bases for J; bases not matched to a gene: 2. The CDR3 covers 13 residues. This CDR3 is CASSIYRGNEQFF. CDR3 nucleotides: TGTGCCAGTAGTATTTACAGGGGCAATGAGCAGTTCTTC.

This rearrangement joins TRBV20-1 to TRBJ1-3; D is ambiguous. The CDR3 contains 14 residues. The V and J ends lost 3 bases and 2 bases respectively, with 11 bases between them. In germline, CDR1 is DFQATT, CDR2 SNEGSKA (reference sequence). The CDR3 here is CSASGDITGNTIYF. The CDR3 coding sequence is TGCAGTGCTAGTGGCGATATAACTGGAAACACCATATATTTT.

The CDR3 DNA reads as TGCGCCAGCAGTGTCAAAGGGGCGCGGATTGTTTATGGCTACACCTTC. Its translation: CASSVKGARIVYGYTF. The genes are TRBV10-1 and TRBJ1-2; maybe TRBD1 (5 bases). The CDR3 contains 16 residues. The ends were cut back, 4 bases at V and 5 bases at J, with 20 bases in the middle. CDR1 and CDR2 from the germline V gene are WNHNN and SYGVQD (reference sequence).

This chain uses TRBV20-1 with TRBJ2-2; D is possibly TRBD1 (6 bases). Germline V gene lookup returns CDR1 DFQATT and CDR2 SNEGSKA (reference sequence). The CDR3 loop spans 12 amino acids. Between the trimmed V and J ends, which lost 5 bases and 6 bases, there was a span of 10 bases. The CDR3 reads CSAREGAGELFF. DNA for the CDR3: TGCAGTGCTCGTGAGGGGGCCGGGGAGCTGTTTTTT.

The CDR3 is CASSEWTGIFQPQHF. CDR3 in DNA: TGTGCCAGCAGTGAGTGGACAGGGATCTTTCAGCCCCAGCATTTT. This sequence joins TRBV2 and TRBJ1-5, with TRBD1 identical over 8 bases. Unmatched junction bases numbered 7, after V lost 3 bases and J lost 6 bases. Germline V CDR1 and CDR2: SNHLY, FYNNEI. The CDR3 runs 15 residues.

A single count supports this clone. V and J are TRBV27 and TRBJ2-7; D may be TRBD1 or TRBD2 (5 bases each). This CDR3 spans 16 amino acids. V dropped 1 base and J dropped 2 bases, with 15 bases sitting between them. From germline, CDR1 is MNHEY and CDR2 SMNVEV (reference sequence). The CDR3 region is CASSLYSGTVPYEQYF. CDR3 sequence (DNA): TGTGCCAGCAGTTTATATTCAGGGACGGTTCCCTACGAGCAGTACTTC.

The chain couples TRBV29-1 to TRBJ2-1; TRBD2 might be the D (6 bases). The germline V gene has CDR1 SQVTM and CDR2 ANQGSEA. V lost 8 bases and J 3 bases, leaving 11 bases between the germline ends. The CDR3 consists of 12 residues. CDR3 loop: CSTGGGYNEQFF. The CDR3, as DNA: TGCAGCACCGGGGGAGGCTACAATGAGCAGTTCTTC.

The chain links TRBV19 to TRBJ2-3, with 9 bases aligning to TRBD1. With V trimmed by 8 bases and J by 3 bases, 9 bases remained unmatched. CDR1 LNHDA and CDR2 SQIVND come from the germline V gene (reference sequence). The CDR3 spans 15 residues. The CDR3 here is CASGPTGGLTDTQYF. CDR3 DNA sequence: TGTGCCAGTGGGCCGACAGGGGGATTGACAGATACGCAGTATTTT.

The chain recombines TRBV25-1 with TRBJ2-1; 12 bases agree with TRBD2. Germline V gene sequence: CDR1 MGHDK, CDR2 SYGVNS. V lost 3 bases to trimming and J lost 10 bases; unmatched junction nucleotides: 10. The CDR3 runs to 16 residues. The CDR3: CASSDLSTSGRQEQFF. The CDR3 coding sequence is TGTGCCAGCAGTGACCTGTCGACTAGCGGGAGACAGGAGCAGTTCTTC.

The CDR3 sequence: CASSLDRPYTGELFF. CDR3 bases: TGCGCCAGCAGCTTGGATCGGCCGTACACCGGGGAGCTGTTTTTT. V usage is TRBV5-1 and J usage is TRBJ2-2; D unresolved. Between the trimmed V and J ends, which lost 0 bases and 3 bases, there was a span of 9 bases. Germline CDR1 SGHRS, CDR2 YFSETQ. The CDR3 extends over 15 amino acids.

In its sample, this clone was seen once. V gene TRBV11-3 combines with J gene TRBJ1-3; D is possibly TRBD1 (6 bases). CDR1 is SGHNT and CDR2 is YENEEA in the germline V gene. Trimming took off 2 bases at V and 0 bases at J, with 14 bases between the two ends. The CDR3 has 17 residues. In DNA form, the CDR3 reads TGTGCCAGCAGCTTATTCCGGGACAAATTCTCTGGAAACACCATATATTTT. Protein: CASSLFRDKFSGNTIYF.

The chain carries TRBV3-1 (or the pseudogene TRBV3-2) and TRBJ2-7, with D maybe TRBD2 (6 bases). Germline V gene data show CDR1 as LGHDT and CDR2 as YNNKEL (reference sequence). Trimming left V 4 bases short and J 2 bases short, with 9 bases between. The CDR3 spans 13 residues. The CDR3 sequence is CASSPPGAYEQYF. Here the CDR3 DNA reads TGTGCCAGCAGCCCCCCGGGGGCCTACGAGCAGTACTTC.

The chain combines TRBV2 with TRBJ2-2; possible D gene TRBD2, 6 bases. CDR3 size: 14 residues. Trimming left V 7 bases short and J 7 bases short, with 16 bases between. The V gene's germline CDR1 is SNHLY and CDR2 FYNNEI. In DNA form, the CDR3 reads TGTGCCAGCACGCCAAGGGCCGGGAGCGGGGAGCTGTTTTTT. Its protein is CASTPRAGSGELFF.

This clone showed up just a few times. The V and J genes are TRBV7-9 and TRBJ1-1; the match to TRBD1 covers 8 bases. The V segment lost 3 bases and the J segment 0 bases; nucleotides outside the gene matches: 9. The CDR3 totals 17 residues. CDR1 and CDR2 from the germline V gene are SEHNR and FQNEAQ (reference sequence). CDR3 residues: CASSFMLDRGLNTEAFF. In DNA form, the CDR3 reads TGTGCCAGCAGCTTTATGCTCGACAGGGGACTGAACACTGAAGCTTTCTTT.

The CDR3 spells CASSWTDNQPQHF. CDR3 nucleotides: TGCGCCAGCAGCTGGACGGACAATCAGCCCCAGCATTTT. V is TRBV4-1 and J is TRBJ1-5; D remains unclear. Germline V lookup: CDR1 MGHRA, CDR2 YSYEKL. V lost 5 bases to trimming and J lost 3 bases, with 8 bases between them. This CDR3 contains 13 residues.